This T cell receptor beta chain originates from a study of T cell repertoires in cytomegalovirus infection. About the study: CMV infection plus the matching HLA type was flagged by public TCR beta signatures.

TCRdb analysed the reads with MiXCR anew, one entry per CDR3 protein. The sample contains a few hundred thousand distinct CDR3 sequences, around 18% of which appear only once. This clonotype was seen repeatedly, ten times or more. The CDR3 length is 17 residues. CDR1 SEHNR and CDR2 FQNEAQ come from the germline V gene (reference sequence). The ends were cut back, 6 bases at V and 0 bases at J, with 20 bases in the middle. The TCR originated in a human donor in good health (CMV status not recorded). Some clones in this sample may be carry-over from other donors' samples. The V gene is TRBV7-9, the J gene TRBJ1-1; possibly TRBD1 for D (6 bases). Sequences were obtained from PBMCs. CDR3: CASRSGPKTGLNTEAFF. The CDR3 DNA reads TGTGCCAGCAGATCCGGCCCCAAAACAGGGTTGAACACTGAAGCTTTCTTT.